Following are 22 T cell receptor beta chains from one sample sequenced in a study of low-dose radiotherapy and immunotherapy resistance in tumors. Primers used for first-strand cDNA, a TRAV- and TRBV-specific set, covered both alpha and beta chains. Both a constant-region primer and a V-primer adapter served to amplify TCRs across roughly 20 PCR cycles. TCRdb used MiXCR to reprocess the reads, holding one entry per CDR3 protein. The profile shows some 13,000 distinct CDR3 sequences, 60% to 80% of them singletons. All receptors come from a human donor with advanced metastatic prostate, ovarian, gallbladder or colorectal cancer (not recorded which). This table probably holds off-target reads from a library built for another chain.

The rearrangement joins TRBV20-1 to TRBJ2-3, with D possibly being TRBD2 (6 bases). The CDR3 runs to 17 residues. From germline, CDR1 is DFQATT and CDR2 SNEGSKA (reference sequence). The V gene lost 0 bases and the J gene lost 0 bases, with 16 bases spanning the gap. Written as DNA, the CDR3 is TGCAGTGCTAGAGATGGGATGGCTAGCGCAAGCACAGATACGCAGTATTTT. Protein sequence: CSARDGMASASTDTQYF.

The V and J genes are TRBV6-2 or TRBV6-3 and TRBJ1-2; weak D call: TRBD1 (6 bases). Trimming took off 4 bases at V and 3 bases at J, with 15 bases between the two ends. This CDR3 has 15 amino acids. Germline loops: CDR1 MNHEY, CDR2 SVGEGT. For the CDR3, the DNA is TGTGCCAGCAGTTCGTTCAGGGGTTCGGACTATGGCTACACCTTC. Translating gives CASSSFRGSDYGYTF.

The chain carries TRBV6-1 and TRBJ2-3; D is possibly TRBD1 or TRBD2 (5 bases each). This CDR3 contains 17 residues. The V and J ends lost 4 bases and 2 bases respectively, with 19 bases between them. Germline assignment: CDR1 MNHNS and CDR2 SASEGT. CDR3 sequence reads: CASSVRRGPDITDTQYF. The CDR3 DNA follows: TGTGCCAGCAGTGTACGTAGGGGACCAGACATCACAGATACGCAGTATTTT.

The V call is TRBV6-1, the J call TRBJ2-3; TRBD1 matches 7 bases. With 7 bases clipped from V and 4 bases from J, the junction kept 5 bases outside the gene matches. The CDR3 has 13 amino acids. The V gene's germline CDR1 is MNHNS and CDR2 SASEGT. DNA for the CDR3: TGTGCCAGCACCGACAGGGCCCCAGATACGCAGTATTTT. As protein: CASTDRAPDTQYF.

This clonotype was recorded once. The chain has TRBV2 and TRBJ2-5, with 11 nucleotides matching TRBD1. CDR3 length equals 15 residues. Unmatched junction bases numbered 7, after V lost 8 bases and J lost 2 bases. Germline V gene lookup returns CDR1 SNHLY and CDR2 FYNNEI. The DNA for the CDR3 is TGTGCCAGCCGGACAGGGGGCCCCAGGCAAGAGACCCAGTACTTC. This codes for CASRTGGPRQETQYF.

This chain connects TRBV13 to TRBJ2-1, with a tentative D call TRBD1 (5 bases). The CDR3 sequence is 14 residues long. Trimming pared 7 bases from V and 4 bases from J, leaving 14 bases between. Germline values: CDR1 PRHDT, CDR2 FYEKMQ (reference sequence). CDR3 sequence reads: CASIPRAGYNEQFF. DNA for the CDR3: TGTGCCAGCATTCCCCGAGCAGGGTACAATGAGCAGTTCTTC.

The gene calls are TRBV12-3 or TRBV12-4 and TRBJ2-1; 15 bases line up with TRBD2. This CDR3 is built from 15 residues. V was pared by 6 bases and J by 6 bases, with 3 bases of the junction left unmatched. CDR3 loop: CASSPGLAGGNEQFF. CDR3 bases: TGTGCCAGCAGCCCGGGACTAGCGGGGGGCAATGAGCAGTTCTTC.

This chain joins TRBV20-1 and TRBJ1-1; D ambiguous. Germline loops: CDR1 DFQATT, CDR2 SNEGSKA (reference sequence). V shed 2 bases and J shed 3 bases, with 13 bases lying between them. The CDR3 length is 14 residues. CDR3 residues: CSARIPGSDTEAFF. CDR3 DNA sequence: TGCAGTGCTAGAATCCCGGGTTCTGACACTGAAGCTTTCTTT.

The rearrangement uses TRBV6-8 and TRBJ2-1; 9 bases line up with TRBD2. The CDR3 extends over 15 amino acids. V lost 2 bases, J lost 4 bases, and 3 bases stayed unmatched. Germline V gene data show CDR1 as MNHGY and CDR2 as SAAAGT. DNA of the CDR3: TGTGCCAGCAGTTACAGCGGGGGGACTTACAATGAGCAGTTCTTC. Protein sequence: CASSYSGGTYNEQFF.

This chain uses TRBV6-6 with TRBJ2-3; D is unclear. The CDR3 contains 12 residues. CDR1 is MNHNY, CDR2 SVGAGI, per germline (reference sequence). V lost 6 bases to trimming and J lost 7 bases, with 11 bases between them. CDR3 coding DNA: TGTGCCAGCAGAACAGACCAGTATACGCAGTATTTT. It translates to CASRTDQYTQYF.

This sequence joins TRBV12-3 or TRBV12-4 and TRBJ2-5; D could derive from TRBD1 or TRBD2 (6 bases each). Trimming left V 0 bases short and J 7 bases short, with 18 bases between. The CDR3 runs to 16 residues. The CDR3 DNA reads TGTGCCAGCAGTTTAGCCTCGGGGGCCGGCTTGGGGACCCAGTACTTC. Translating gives CASSLASGAGLGTQYF.

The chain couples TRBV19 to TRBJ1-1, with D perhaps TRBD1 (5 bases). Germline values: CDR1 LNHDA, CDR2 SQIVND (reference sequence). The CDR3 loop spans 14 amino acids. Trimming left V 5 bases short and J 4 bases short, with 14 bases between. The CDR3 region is CASSSQDLGTEAFF. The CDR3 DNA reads TGTGCCAGTAGTTCACAGGATTTAGGCACTGAAGCTTTCTTT.

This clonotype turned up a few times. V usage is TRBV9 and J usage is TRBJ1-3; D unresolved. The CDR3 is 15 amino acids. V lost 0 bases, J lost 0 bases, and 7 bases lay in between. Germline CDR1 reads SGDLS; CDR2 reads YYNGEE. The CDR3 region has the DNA TGTGCCAGCAGCGTAGCGGGTAGCTCTGGAAACACCATATATTTT. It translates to CASSVAGSSGNTIYF.

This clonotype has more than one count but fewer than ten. The CDR3 here is CAINRDYEQYF. The DNA for the CDR3 is TGTGCCATTAACCGGGACTACGAGCAGTACTTC. V usage is TRBV2 and J usage is TRBJ2-7, with D maybe TRBD2 (5 bases). V was pared by 10 bases and J by 3 bases, with 10 bases between. Looked up from germline, CDR1 is SNHLY and CDR2 is FYNNEI. The CDR3 contains 11 residues.

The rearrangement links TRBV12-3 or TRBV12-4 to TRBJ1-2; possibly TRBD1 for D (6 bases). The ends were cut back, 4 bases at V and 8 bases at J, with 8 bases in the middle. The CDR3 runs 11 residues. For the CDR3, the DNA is TGTGCCAGCAGTTGGGGGCGCGGCTACACCTTC. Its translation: CASSWGRGYTF.

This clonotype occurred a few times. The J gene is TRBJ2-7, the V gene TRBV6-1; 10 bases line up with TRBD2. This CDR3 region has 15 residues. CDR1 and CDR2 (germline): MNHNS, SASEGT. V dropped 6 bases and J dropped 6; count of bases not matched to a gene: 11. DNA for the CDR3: TGTGCCAGCAGGCCCCCGGGACTAGCGAGCGGCGAGCAGTACTTC. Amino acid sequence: CASRPPGLASGEQYF.

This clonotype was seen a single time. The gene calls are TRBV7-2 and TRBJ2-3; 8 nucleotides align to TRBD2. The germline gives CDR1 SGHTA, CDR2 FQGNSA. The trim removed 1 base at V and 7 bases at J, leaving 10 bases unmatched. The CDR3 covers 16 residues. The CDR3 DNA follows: TGTGCCAGCAGCTTAGGCGGCGGGGGGACGGGGTATACGCAGTATTTT. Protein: CASSLGGGGTGYTQYF.

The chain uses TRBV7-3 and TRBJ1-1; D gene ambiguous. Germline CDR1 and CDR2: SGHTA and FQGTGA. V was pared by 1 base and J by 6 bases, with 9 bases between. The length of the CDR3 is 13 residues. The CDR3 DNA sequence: TGTGCCAGCAGCTTAATTTTAGAATCTGAAGCTTTCTTT. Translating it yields CASSLILESEAFF.

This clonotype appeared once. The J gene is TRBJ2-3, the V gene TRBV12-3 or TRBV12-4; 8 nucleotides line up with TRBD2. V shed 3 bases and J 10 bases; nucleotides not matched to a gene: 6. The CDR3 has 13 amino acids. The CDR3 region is CASSFRGGGAQYF. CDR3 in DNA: TGTGCCAGCAGTTTCCGGGGGGGCGGTGCGCAGTATTTT.

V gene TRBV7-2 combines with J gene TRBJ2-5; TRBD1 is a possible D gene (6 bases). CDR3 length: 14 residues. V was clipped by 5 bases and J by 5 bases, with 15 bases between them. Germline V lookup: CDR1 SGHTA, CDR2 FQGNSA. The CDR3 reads CASSRYTGLETQYF. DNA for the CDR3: TGTGCCAGCAGCCGGTATACAGGGTTGGAGACCCAGTACTTC. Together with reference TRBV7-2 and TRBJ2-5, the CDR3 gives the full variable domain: GAGVSQSPSNKVTEKGKDVELRCDPISGHTALYWYRQSLGQGLEFLIYFQGNSAPDKSGLPSDRFSAERTGGSVSTLTIQRTQQEDSAVYLCASSRYTGLETQYFGPGTRLLVL.

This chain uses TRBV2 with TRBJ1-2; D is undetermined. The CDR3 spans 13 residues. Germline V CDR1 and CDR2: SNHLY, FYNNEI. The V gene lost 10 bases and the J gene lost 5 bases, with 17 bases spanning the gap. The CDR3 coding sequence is TGTGCCACATCACCGGAGCAGCTTTATGGCTACACCTTC. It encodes CATSPEQLYGYTF. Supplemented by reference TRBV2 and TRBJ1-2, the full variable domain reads EPEVTQTPSHQVTQMGQEVILRCVPISNHLYFYWYRQILGQKVEFLVSFYNNEISEKSEIFDDQFSVERPDGSNFTLKIRSTKLEDSAMYFCATSPEQLYGYTFGSGTRLTVV.

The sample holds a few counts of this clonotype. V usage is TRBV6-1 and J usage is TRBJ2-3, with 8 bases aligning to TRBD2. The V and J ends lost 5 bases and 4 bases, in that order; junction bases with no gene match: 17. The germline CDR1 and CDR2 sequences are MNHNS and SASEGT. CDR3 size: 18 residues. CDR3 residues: CASSYDPPGGAGADTQYF. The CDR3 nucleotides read TGTGCCAGCAGTTACGACCCCCCGGGTGGAGCGGGGGCAGATACGCAGTATTTT.